A single sample gave rise to the 28 T cell receptor beta chains below, sequenced in a study of blood T cell repertoires in COVID-19. Assay: immunoSEQ multiplex PCR; the TCRdb copy retains only in-frame clones and omits some. Of hundreds of thousands of clones listed, around nine tenths were seen once; the top ten hold about 6.7%. Source material: peripheral blood. These receptors were obtained from an older woman with COVID-19, enrolled during active disease.

The V gene is TRBV2, the J gene TRBJ1-2; 9 bases agree with TRBD1. Unmatched junction bases numbered 9, after V lost 8 bases and J lost 8 bases. CDR3 length: 13 residues. The germline V gene encodes CDR1 SNHLY and CDR2 FYNNEI. The CDR3 sequence: CASGGQGGLGYTF. The CDR3 DNA reads TGTGCCAGCGGGGGACAGGGAGGCCTAGGCTACACCTTC.

The J gene is TRBJ2-7, the V gene TRBV30; D might be TRBD1 (6 bases). V lost 3 bases and J lost 4, with 13 bases in between. Germline CDR1 is GTSNPN and CDR2 is SVGIG (reference sequence). CDR3 size: 13 residues. The CDR3: CAWRARGRYEQYF. DNA for the CDR3: TGTGCCTGGAGGGCCAGGGGAAGATACGAGCAGTACTTC.

The chain recombines TRBV3-1 (or the pseudogene TRBV3-2) with TRBJ2-3, with 11 bases fitting TRBD2. V trimming: 3 bases; J trimming: 4 bases; junction bases outside the gene matches: 6. The germline V gene has CDR1 LGHDT and CDR2 YNNKEL (reference sequence). This CDR3 has 16 amino acids. CDR3 in DNA: TGTGCCAGCAGCCAGAGCTGGACTAGCGGGCCAGATACGCAGTATTTT. Its protein product is CASSQSWTSGPDTQYF.

This clone was seen only once. The chain carries TRBV6-1 and TRBJ2-1; TRBD2 is a possible D gene (6 bases). The CDR3 contains 17 residues. In germline, CDR1 is MNHNS, CDR2 SASEGT. V shed 0 bases and J shed 4 bases, with 16 bases lying between them. The CDR3 region has the DNA TGTGCCAGCAGTGAAGCTGTAGGGCTAGCGCCATACAATGAGCAGTTCTTC. As protein: CASSEAVGLAPYNEQFF.

The chain employs TRBV6-1 and TRBJ1-3; D gene ambiguous. With 1 base removed from V and 3 bases from J, the gap between germline ends came to 7 bases. The CDR3 extends over 14 amino acids. Germline lookup yields CDR1 MNHNS and CDR2 SASEGT. CDR3 protein: CASSEGLYGNTIYF. In nucleotides, the CDR3 is TGTGCCAGCAGTGAAGGACTGTATGGAAACACCATATATTTT.

J is TRBJ1-2 and V is TRBV4-3; 9 nucleotides match TRBD1. Germline CDR1 is LGHNA and CDR2 is YSLEER. The CDR3 spans 15 residues. V gave up 5 bases and J gave up 5 bases; unmatched junction bases: 9. The CDR3 sequence is CASSIQGQGGYGYTF. CDR3 DNA: TGCGCCAGCAGCATCCAGGGACAGGGAGGATATGGCTACACCTTC.

This clone was picked up one time. The chain uses TRBV18 and TRBJ2-7; 8 bases map to TRBD1. Trimming at V came to 3 bases and at J to 6 bases, leaving 4 bases not matched to a gene. The germline gives CDR1 KGHSH, CDR2 LQKENI. This CDR3 contains 13 residues. The DNA of the CDR3 is TGTGCCAGCTCACCTCGACAGGGGTCCGAGCAGTACTTC. Translated: CASSPRQGSEQYF.

The gene calls are TRBV5-1 and TRBJ1-6; 11 bases map to TRBD1. Per the germline V gene, CDR1 is SGHRS and CDR2 is YFSETQ. The V gene end was trimmed by 7 bases and the J gene end by 7 bases; junction bases not matched to a gene: 1. This CDR3 has 13 amino acids. CDR3 protein: CASGTGGNSPLHF. The DNA for the CDR3 is TGCGCCAGCGGGACAGGGGGAAATTCACCCCTCCACTTT. Together with reference TRBV5-1 and TRBJ1-6, the CDR3 gives the full variable domain: KAGVTQTPRYLIKTRGQQVTLSCSPISGHRSVSWYQQTPGQGLQFLFEYFSETQRNKGNFPGRFSGRQFSNSRSEMNVSTLELGDSALYLCASGTGGNSPLHFGNGTRLTVT.

The CDR3 protein is CASSLEDRLRGYTF. DNA of the CDR3: TGTGCCAGCAGCTTAGAAGACAGGTTAAGGGGCTACACCTTC. J is TRBJ1-2 and V is TRBV7-8, with D tentatively TRBD1 (6 bases). Trimming pared 1 base from V and 8 bases from J, leaving 14 bases between. CDR1 is SGHVS and CDR2 is FQNEAQ in the germline V gene. The CDR3 runs 14 residues.

The CDR3 region is CASSLDWTGEVGYTF. The CDR3, as DNA: TGTGCCAGCAGCTTGGATTGGACAGGGGAAGTTGGCTACACCTTC. The J gene is TRBJ1-2, the V gene TRBV5-6, with 9 bases lining up with TRBD1. CDR3 size: 15 residues. Unmatched junction bases numbered 7, after V lost 0 bases and J lost 7 bases. Looked up from germline, CDR1 is SGHDT and CDR2 is YYEEEE.

The rearrangement uses TRBV21-1 and TRBJ1-5. TRBV21-1 is a pseudogene segment. The CDR3 sequence is 17 residues long. The CDR3 nucleotides read TGTGCCAGCAGCGAAGGAGGAAGGGAGCCCTCAGAGCAGCCCCAGCATTTT. Translated: CASSEGGREPSEQPQHF.

The CDR3: CAWSVTMNTEAFF. CDR3 nucleotide sequence: TGTGCCTGGAGTGTAACAATGAACACTGAAGCTTTCTTT. The V gene is TRBV30, the J gene TRBJ1-1, with D unclear. The CDR3 covers 13 residues. The V end lost 0 bases, the J end lost 0 bases, and 5 bases lay between the germline ends. Germline CDR1 is GTSNPN and CDR2 is SVGIG (reference sequence).

The chain couples TRBV28 to TRBJ2-1; 11 bases align to TRBD1. The J segment lost 0 bases and the V segment lost 7 bases, leaving 2 bases of the junction unmatched. Germline values: CDR1 MDHEN, CDR2 SYDVKM. This CDR3 comprises 15 residues. The CDR3 DNA reads TGTGCCAGCACAGGGACAGGGGGCTCCTACAATGAGCAGTTCTTC. It codes for CASTGTGGSYNEQFF.

The chain combines TRBV5-6 with TRBJ1-5; 7 bases match TRBD1. This CDR3 region has 17 residues. V trimming: 2 bases; J trimming: 1 base; junction bases outside the gene matches: 9. Germline lookup yields CDR1 SGHDT and CDR2 YYEEEE. DNA of the CDR3: TGTGCCAGCAGCTTTCGATCGACAGGGCTGAGCAATCAGCCCCAGCATTTT. Amino acid sequence: CASSFRSTGLSNQPQHF.

The genes are TRBV4-3 and TRBJ1-2; 7 bases line up with TRBD1. CDR1 and CDR2 (germline): LGHNA, YSLEER. CDR3 length equals 14 residues. The ends lost 1 base at V and 8 bases at J; junction bases unmatched: 7. The CDR3: CASSQADRAGGYTF. In nucleotides, the CDR3 is TGCGCCAGCAGCCAAGCCGACAGGGCGGGAGGCTACACCTTC.

This chain links TRBV4-3 with TRBJ1-6, with D unresolved. CDR1 and CDR2 from the germline V gene are LGHNA and YSLEER. V dropped 0 bases and J dropped 7 bases, with 4 bases sitting between them. The CDR3 is made up of 13 amino acids. The CDR3 region is CASSQDRNSPLHF. CDR3 sequence (DNA): TGCGCCAGCAGCCAAGACAGGAATTCACCCCTCCACTTT.

V gene TRBV7-9 combines with J gene TRBJ1-2, with D uncertain. Trimming shortened V by 1 base and J by 6 bases, and 9 bases separated the two germline ends. CDR1 SEHNR and CDR2 FQNEAQ come from the germline V gene (reference sequence). The CDR3 sequence is 13 residues long. The CDR3 loop is CASSLESLDGYTF. The CDR3 nucleotides read TGTGCCAGCAGCTTAGAGAGCTTGGATGGCTACACCTTC. Complete variable domain (other parts from reference TRBV7-9 and TRBJ1-2): DTGVSQNPRHKITKRGQNVTFRCDPISEHNRLYWYRQTLGQGPEFLTYFQNEAQLEKSRLLSDRFSAERPKGSFSTLEIQRTEQGDSAMYLCASSLESLDGYTFGSGTRLTVV.

The chain carries TRBV24-1 and TRBJ2-7, with TRBD2 identical over 13 bases. V lost 3 bases to trimming and J lost 12 bases; unmatched junction nucleotides: 22. Germline V gives CDR1 KGHDR, CDR2 SFDVKD. The CDR3 extends over 19 amino acids. The DNA for the CDR3 is TGTGCCACCAGTGATCCTCCATTAAGACTAGCGGGGGGACCGAACGGGGCGTACTTC. It encodes CATSDPPLRLAGGPNGAYF.

This sequence joins TRBV28 and TRBJ1-2; TRBD1 matches 9 bases. The V gene end was trimmed by 1 base and the J gene end by 7 bases; junction bases not matched to a gene: 28. CDR1 MDHEN and CDR2 SYDVKM come from the germline V gene. The CDR3 loop spans 22 amino acids. DNA for the CDR3: TGTGCCAGCAGTTTATTCCCCGAGACCGGGCTTGGACAGGGGCTTTGGGATGGTGGCTACACCTTC. It is translated as CASSLFPETGLGQGLWDGGYTF.

This clone appeared once. The chain combines TRBV27 with TRBJ1-2; 7 nucleotides line up with TRBD1. V lost 1 base to trimming and J lost 8 bases; unmatched junction nucleotides: 10. Germline assignment: CDR1 MNHEY and CDR2 SMNVEV (reference sequence). This CDR3 has 15 residues. The CDR3, as DNA: TGTGCCAGCAGTTTATACCCCTCGACAGGGTTCGGCTACACCTTC. As protein: CASSLYPSTGFGYTF.

The genes are TRBV9 and TRBJ1-4; no clear D gene. CDR3 length: 14 residues. Between the trimmed V and J ends, which lost 0 bases and 6 bases, there was a span of 9 bases. CDR1 SGDLS and CDR2 YYNGEE come from the germline V gene. The CDR3 coding sequence is TGTGCCAGCAGCGTAGCTAGCGGGGATGAAAAACTGTTTTTT. It is translated as CASSVASGDEKLFF.

The V call is TRBV24-1, the J call TRBJ2-1; TRBD2 might be the D (7 bases). Germline V CDR1 and CDR2: KGHDR, SFDVKD. Deletions cut 4 bases from V and 1 base from J, with 16 bases between. The CDR3 is made up of 17 amino acids. CDR3 nucleotide sequence: TGTGCCACCAGTGACCCCCTCGCGGGGGCGTCCTACAATGAGCAGTTCTTC. This sequence encodes CATSDPLAGASYNEQFF.

The chain uses TRBV9 and TRBJ1-2, with 8 bases fitting TRBD1. The CDR3 extends over 15 amino acids. Losses at the gene ends were 3 bases for V and 6 bases for J; bases not matched to a gene: 10. Germline V gives CDR1 SGDLS, CDR2 YYNGEE. DNA for the CDR3: TGTGCCAGCAGCGACGGAGATACAGGGGGAAATGGCTACACCTTC. This encodes CASSDGDTGGNGYTF.

This chain connects TRBV5-4 to TRBJ2-5, with D possibly being TRBD1 (6 bases). Trimming shortened V by 3 bases and J by 5 bases, and 17 bases separated the two germline ends. This CDR3 contains 15 residues. Germline CDR1 and CDR2: SGHNT and YYREEE (reference sequence). The CDR3 DNA is TGTGCCAGCAGCTCGCCCCGGGACACGGGGGAGACCCAGTACTTC. Translated, it gives CASSSPRDTGETQYF.

A few counts support this clone. The chain has TRBV5-1 and TRBJ2-2; 9 positions match TRBD2. The germline V gene has CDR1 SGHRS and CDR2 YFSETQ. The CDR3 length is 17 residues. V gave up 4 bases and J gave up 3 bases; unmatched junction bases: 10. CDR3 protein: CASSPSGGGADTGELFF. CDR3 in DNA: TGCGCCAGCAGCCCCTCGGGCGGGGGGGCAGACACCGGGGAGCTGTTTTTT.

About this clone: This sample includes further DNA sequences coding for the same CDR3. The rearrangement uses TRBV2 and TRBJ1-2; D unresolved. The germline V and J ends were trimmed by 3 bases and 2 bases, with 4 bases remaining between them. This CDR3 has 12 amino acids. Per germline, CDR1 SNHLY and CDR2 FYNNEI. The CDR3 DNA follows: TGTGCCAGCAGTGAGCTAAACTATGGCTACACCTTC. Protein: CASSELNYGYTF.

The gene calls are TRBV19 and TRBJ2-3; weak D call: TRBD2 (6 bases). CDR1 LNHDA and CDR2 SQIVND come from the germline V gene (reference sequence). The CDR3 runs 15 residues. V was shortened by 5 bases and J by 3 bases, with 15 bases between the two germline ends. DNA for the CDR3: TGTGCCAGTAGTCCAAGGGACGGAGGGACAGATACGCAGTATTTT. This sequence encodes CASSPRDGGTDTQYF.

The rearrangement links TRBV6-4 to TRBJ1-1; a possible D gene is TRBD1 (5 bases). V was pared by 3 bases and J by 7 bases, with 24 bases between. The CDR3 is 17 residues long. Germline V CDR1 and CDR2: MRHNA, SNTAGT. CDR3 in DNA: TGTGCCAGCAGTGATCGAGGTCAGGGCACCGTTTGGTATGAAGCTTTCTTT. Its protein is CASSDRGQGTVWYEAFF.